These 30 T cell receptor beta chains originate from one sample sequenced in a study of CD8+ T cells in alopecia areata. RNA extraction and reverse transcription yielded cDNA as sequencing template. Assay: immunoSEQ multiplex PCR; the TCRdb copy retains only in-frame clones and omits some. The sample holds some 200,000 clones; 58% are singletons and the top ten take roughly 5.8%. Treatment: oral pan-JAK inhibitor, 5-10 mg twice daily. Material: CD4+ T cells sorted from blood, obtained at week 24, from a patient treated with tofacitinib. These receptors came from a human donor with alopecia areata.

In this sample, this clone turned up many times. The chain carries TRBV4-1 and TRBJ2-2; a weak D match, TRBD1 (6 bases). Trimming shortened V by 2 bases and J by 0 bases, and 10 bases separated the two germline ends. There are 16 residues in the CDR3. Per the germline V gene, CDR1 is MGHRA and CDR2 is YSYEKL. CDR3 DNA: TGCGCCAGCAGCCAAACAGGGATTACGAACACCGGGGAGCTGTTTTTT. This translates into CASSQTGITNTGELFF.

This chain links TRBV10-3 with TRBJ2-7, with D tentatively TRBD1 or TRBD2 (7 bases each). Germline loops: CDR1 ENHRY, CDR2 SYGVKD. The CDR3 runs to 14 residues. Trimming removed 6 bases from V and 2 bases from J, with 14 bases in between. CDR3 protein: CAISSQGGTYEQYF. The CDR3 DNA is TGTGCCATCAGCTCTCAGGGGGGGACCTACGAGCAGTACTTC.

The table lists this clone with a few counts. The chain uses TRBV7-2 and TRBJ2-1; 8 bases are shared with TRBD1. The CDR3 extends over 17 amino acids. Germline trimming cut 1 base from V and 7 bases from J; bases unmatched to any gene: 12. The germline V gene encodes CDR1 SGHTA and CDR2 FQGNSA. CDR3 in amino acids: CASSLVSVQGARNEQFF. CDR3 nucleotides: TGTGCCAGCAGCTTAGTATCCGTGCAGGGGGCTCGGAATGAGCAGTTCTTC.

Notes on this clone: The sample has other DNA sequences that encode this CDR3 too. This sequence joins TRBV7-3 and TRBJ2-5; TRBD2 matches 11 bases. V shed 4 bases, J shed 5 bases, and the junction held 6 bases outside the gene matches. Germline assignment: CDR1 SGHTA and CDR2 FQGTGA. The CDR3 runs 15 residues. CDR3 DNA sequence: TGTGCCAGCAGCTCGGGACTAGCGGCGGGGGAGACCCAGTACTTC. Encoded protein: CASSSGLAAGETQYF.

There are a few counts of this clone. The chain is built from TRBV5-4 and TRBJ1-6; D is undetermined. Germline lookup yields CDR1 SGHNT and CDR2 YYREEE (reference sequence). This CDR3 contains 15 residues. V lost 4 bases and J 0 bases, leaving 8 bases between the germline ends. This CDR3 is CASSTYSSYNSPLHF. The CDR3 DNA follows: TGTGCCAGCAGCACTTACTCCTCCTATAATTCACCCCTCCACTTT.

The chain joins TRBV2 to TRBJ1-6, with 8 nucleotides matching TRBD1. The V segment lost 10 bases and the J segment 5 bases; nucleotides outside the gene matches: 1. The V gene's germline CDR1 is SNHLY and CDR2 FYNNEI. This CDR3 region has 12 residues. CDR3 sequence reads: CATTGDNSPLHF. Here the CDR3 DNA reads TGTGCCACGACAGGGGATAATTCACCCCTCCACTTT.

The chain employs TRBV5-1 and TRBJ2-1, with 8 bases lining up with TRBD2. Germline lookup yields CDR1 SGHRS and CDR2 YFSETQ. J was trimmed by 6 bases and V by 4 bases; bases with no gene match: 9. The CDR3 covers 15 residues. The CDR3, as DNA: TGCGCCAGCAGCGAGGGGTACGGGAGGGGCAATGAGCAGTTCTTC. Its protein is CASSEGYGRGNEQFF.

The J gene is TRBJ2-3, the V gene TRBV2, with D unresolved. The CDR3 runs to 13 residues. Between the trimmed V and J ends, which lost 6 bases and 0 bases, there was a span of 7 bases. The V gene's germline CDR1 is SNHLY and CDR2 FYNNEI. CDR3 nucleotides: TGTGCCAGCAGCCCGACCAGCACAGATACGCAGTATTTT. Protein sequence: CASSPTSTDTQYF.

V usage is TRBV15 and J usage is TRBJ1-2; a weak D match, TRBD1 (5 bases). Trimming shortened V by 1 base and J by 7 bases, and 7 bases separated the two germline ends. Germline loops: CDR1 LNHNV, CDR2 YYDKDF (reference sequence). The CDR3 extends over 12 amino acids. The CDR3 nucleotides are TGTGCCACCAGCAGAGGCGGGGGTGGCTACACCTTC. It encodes CATSRGGGGYTF.

The chain is built from TRBV9 and TRBJ2-2; 10 nucleotides align to TRBD1. This CDR3 region has 19 residues. CDR1 is SGDLS and CDR2 is YYNGEE in the germline V gene. The J segment lost 1 base and the V segment lost 1 base, leaving 10 bases of the junction unmatched. The CDR3 bases are TGTGCCAGCAGCGTACCCCTTAAAGACAGGGGGCAGAACACCGGGGAGCTGTTTTTT. It specifies CASSVPLKDRGQNTGELFF.

This clone is medium-sized by share. J is TRBJ1-1 and V is TRBV10-3; no definite D call. Trimming left V 2 bases short and J 0 bases short, with 7 bases between. The CDR3 has 14 amino acids. Germline CDR1 reads ENHRY; CDR2 reads SYGVKD. CDR3 DNA: TGTGCCATCAGTGAGCGACACATGAACACTGAAGCTTTCTTT. This codes for CAISERHMNTEAFF.

The table lists this clone with a few counts. The V call is TRBV7-3, the J call TRBJ1-2; 7 bases line up with TRBD1. V lost 5 bases, J lost 4 bases, and 4 bases stayed unmatched. Germline V gene lookup returns CDR1 SGHTA and CDR2 FQGTGA. The CDR3 extends over 13 amino acids. The CDR3 DNA reads TGTGCCAGCAGCAGACAGGGCGCCTATGGCTACACCTTC. Translating gives CASSRQGAYGYTF.

This chain joins TRBV19 and TRBJ1-1; no reliable D call. Germline CDR1 is LNHDA and CDR2 is SQIVND (reference sequence). This CDR3 is 14 amino acids long. The V end lost 2 bases, the J end lost 4 bases, and 11 bases lay between the germline ends. This CDR3 reads CASSIRRASTEAFF. The CDR3 nucleotides read TGTGCCAGTAGTATACGGAGGGCCTCCACTGAAGCTTTCTTT.

A few counts support this clone. CDR3 loop: CASSRAPGLDGLETQYF. CDR3 DNA: TGTGCCAGCAGCAGGGCCCCGGGACTAGACGGGTTGGAGACCCAGTACTTC. The rearrangement uses TRBV13 and TRBJ2-5; 8 nucleotides match TRBD2. Trimming cost V 5 bases and J 5 bases; bases outside gene matches: 16. CDR1 is PRHDT and CDR2 is FYEKMQ in the germline V gene (reference sequence). The CDR3 loop spans 17 amino acids.

V gene TRBV9 combines with J gene TRBJ2-5, with TRBD2 matching 8 bases. This CDR3 has 15 residues. Looked up from germline, CDR1 is SGDLS and CDR2 is YYNGEE. J lost 5 bases, V lost 0 bases, and 6 bases had no gene match. CDR3: CASSVAGGAVETQYF. Here the CDR3 DNA reads TGTGCCAGCAGCGTAGCGGGGGGGGCCGTGGAGACCCAGTACTTC.

This clone was observed a few times. Additional DNA sequences in this sample encode the identical CDR3. The J gene is TRBJ2-5, the V gene TRBV9; 7 bases align to TRBD2. CDR1 and CDR2 from the germline V gene are SGDLS and YYNGEE. V shed 0 bases, J shed 4 bases, and the junction held 6 bases outside the gene matches. The CDR3 sequence is 15 residues long. The CDR3 sequence is CASSVGAREGETQYF. DNA of the CDR3: TGTGCCAGCAGCGTAGGTGCTAGGGAGGGAGAGACCCAGTACTTC.

This chain connects TRBV7-8 to TRBJ2-7, with no clear D. Germline CDR1 is SGHVS and CDR2 is FQNEAQ. The CDR3 is 13 amino acids. Trimming stripped 1 base from V and 0 bases from J, with 4 bases between. The CDR3, as DNA: TGTGCCAGCAGCTTAGACAGCTCCTACGAGCAGTACTTC. Translating gives CASSLDSSYEQYF. Based on the CDR3 plus reference TRBV7-8 and TRBJ2-7, the full variable domain is GAGVSQSPRYKVAKRGQDVALRCDPISGHVSLFWYQQALGQGPEFLTYFQNEAQLDKSGLPSDRFFAERPEGSVSTLKIQRTQQEDSAVYLCASSLDSSYEQYFGPGTRLTVT.

V usage is TRBV5-1 and J usage is TRBJ2-1; TRBD2 aligns across 12 bases. CDR3 size: 16 residues. Germline lookup yields CDR1 SGHRS and CDR2 YFSETQ. V shed 7 bases and J 4 bases; nucleotides not matched to a gene: 9. The CDR3, as DNA: TGCGCCAGCCGGGGGACTAGCGGGCCCTTTTACAATGAGCAGTTCTTC. It codes for CASRGTSGPFYNEQFF.

A few counts support this clone. The chain recombines TRBV7-3 with TRBJ2-1, with 10 bases aligning to TRBD2. Unmatched junction bases numbered 4, after V lost 5 bases and J lost 6 bases. The CDR3 is 14 residues long. Germline V lookup: CDR1 SGHTA, CDR2 FQGTGA. This CDR3 reads CASSPSGGVNEQFF. CDR3 nucleotide sequence: TGTGCCAGCAGCCCGAGCGGGGGGGTCAATGAGCAGTTCTTC.

This clone was counted a few times. V and J are TRBV10-3 and TRBJ2-5; D gene uncertain. The CDR3 spans 11 residues. Germline V gene data show CDR1 as ENHRY and CDR2 as SYGVKD. V was shortened by 0 bases and J by 5 bases, with 1 base between the two germline ends. Written as DNA, the CDR3 is TGTGCCATCAGTGAGTCGGAGACCCAGTACTTC. Its protein product is CAISESETQYF.

Only a few counts were recorded for this clone. The rearrangement joins TRBV30 to TRBJ2-2; TRBD1 agrees at 8 bases. Trimming removed 3 bases from V and 5 bases from J; junction bases left unmatched: 5. Germline V gene sequence: CDR1 GTSNPN, CDR2 SVGIG (reference sequence). The CDR3 totals 14 residues. In DNA form, the CDR3 reads TGTGCCTGGAGGAAACAGGGGGGTACCGGGGAGCTGTTTTTT. It translates to CAWRKQGGTGELFF.

The chain has TRBV5-1 and TRBJ1-5; tentatively, D is TRBD1 (6 bases). Trimming took off 3 bases at V and 3 bases at J, with 13 bases between the two ends. This CDR3 has 15 amino acids. CDR1 is SGHRS and CDR2 is YFSETQ in the germline V gene. CDR3 DNA: TGCGCCAGCAGCTCAGGCACAGGGCCCAATCAGCCCCAGCATTTT. Encoded protein: CASSSGTGPNQPQHF.

This chain joins TRBV2 and TRBJ2-3; D is unclear. The CDR3 is 13 amino acids. Germline-derived CDR1 and CDR2 are SNHLY and FYNNEI. The V end lost 6 bases, the J end lost 2 bases, and 9 bases lay between the germline ends. CDR3 protein: CASRGSYTDTQYF. CDR3 nucleotide sequence: TGTGCCAGCAGAGGCAGCTACACAGATACGCAGTATTTT.

In its sample, this clone was seen once. This chain connects TRBV29-1 to TRBJ2-3; D possibly uses TRBD1 or TRBD2 (7 bases each). V was pared by 6 bases and J by 3 bases, with 16 bases between. This CDR3 is built from 14 residues. CDR1 and CDR2 from the germline V gene are SQVTM and ANQGSEA. The CDR3 nucleotides are TGCAGCGTGTCCGCCCAGGGGGGGACAGATACGCAGTATTTT. This codes for CSVSAQGGTDTQYF.

The sample holds a few counts of this clone. This chain joins TRBV2 and TRBJ2-7; D is unclear. Germline V gene lookup returns CDR1 SNHLY and CDR2 FYNNEI. This CDR3 is 13 amino acids long. The V end lost 3 bases, the J end lost 0 bases, and 6 bases lay between the germline ends. Written as DNA, the CDR3 is TGTGCCAGCAGTGAGAACGGCTCCTACGAGCAGTACTTC. As protein: CASSENGSYEQYF.

The chain is built from TRBV11-1 and TRBJ2-5; no definite D call. CDR1 is SGHAT, CDR2 FQDESV, per germline (reference sequence). The CDR3 spans 11 residues. The V end was cut by 3 bases, the J end by 2 bases, with 1 base between. DNA for the CDR3: TGTGCCAGCAGCTTTCAAGAGACCCAGTACTTC. It specifies CASSFQETQYF.

A few counts support this clone. The J gene is TRBJ2-5, the V gene TRBV2; TRBD2 might be the D (6 bases). Trimming took 6 bases from V and 4 from J, leaving 15 bases between them. CDR1 is SNHLY and CDR2 is FYNNEI in the germline V gene. CDR3 length: 14 residues. CDR3 loop: CASRRGLKGETQYF. The CDR3 region has the DNA TGTGCCAGCAGGAGGGGACTGAAGGGAGAGACCCAGTACTTC.

V gene TRBV7-2 combines with J gene TRBJ2-3; tentative D call: TRBD2 (6 bases). CDR1 is SGHTA, CDR2 FQGNSA, per germline. Trimming pared 5 bases from V and 6 bases from J, leaving 15 bases between. The CDR3 has 14 residues. The CDR3 DNA reads as TGTGCCAGCAGCCGAACAGGTCGGGGGGATACGCAGTATTTT. Protein product: CASSRTGRGDTQYF. Using reference TRBV7-2 and TRBJ2-3 for the parts outside the CDR3, the full variable domain is GAGVSQSPSNKVTEKGKDVELRCDPISGHTALYWYRQSLGQGLEFLIYFQGNSAPDKSGLPSDRFSAERTGGSVSTLTIQRTQQEDSAVYLCASSRTGRGDTQYFGPGTRLTVL.

The chain has TRBV30 and TRBJ1-1; a possible D gene is TRBD1 (5 bases). The V end was cut by 1 base, the J end by 7 bases, with 7 bases between. This CDR3 is 11 amino acids long. Germline lookup yields CDR1 GTSNPN and CDR2 SVGIG (reference sequence). The CDR3 region is CAWSATVEAFF. CDR3 nucleotides: TGTGCCTGGAGTGCGACAGTTGAAGCTTTCTTT.

This sequence joins TRBV7-9 and TRBJ2-5; D is ambiguous. CDR1 SEHNR and CDR2 FQNEAQ come from the germline V gene (reference sequence). Trimming removed 2 bases at V and 5 bases at J, with 6 bases between. The CDR3 loop spans 12 amino acids. Here the CDR3 reads CASSLISETQYF. The CDR3 DNA sequence: TGTGCCAGCAGCTTAATCAGTGAGACCCAGTACTTC.